The clone carrying this TCR beta chain appeared many times. The antigen is unknown. This specimen belongs to a study of T cell repertoires in cytomegalovirus infection. Study-wide context: CMV infection plus the matching HLA type was flagged by public TCR beta signatures.

After removal of 6 bases from V and 4 bases from J, the junction contained 9 bases not matched to a gene. Germline lookup yields CDR1 MNHNS and CDR2 SASEGT. This CDR3 spans 15 amino acids. TCRdb processed the reads anew with MiXCR; each CDR3 protein has one entry. The sample has about 320,000 distinct CDR3 sequences, approximately 9.5% seen once; the top ten hold around 4%. Study-level results: Clonotypes of TCR beta that were HLA-C-restricted and CMV-specific dominated the ex vivo response. There were carriers of CMV plus the relevant HLA, and cumulative public TCR beta family frequency identified them.

This sequence originates from a human donor in good health (CMV status not recorded). Some clones in this sample may be carry-over from other donors' samples. This chain connects TRBV6-1 to TRBJ2-3; 8 nucleotides line up with TRBD2. Source material: PBMCs. In DNA form, the CDR3 reads TGTGCCAGCAGGGCCGGGACTAGAGGGGCAGATACGCAGTATTTT. Translation gives CASRAGTRGADTQYF.